The sequence of this TCR beta chain was determined in a study of control samples from healthy donors and cancer patients. Assay used: immunoSEQ multiplex PCR; TCRdb lists only in-frame clones, some missing. The sample records 130,000 or so clones, 75% to 95% being singletons. Sequencing was done on a sample of blood. The clonotype comes from a man between 18 and 35 years old in good health.

CDR3 DNA sequence: TGTGCCAGCAGCCGGGACAGGGAGTTCATAGATACGCAGTATTTT. Encoded protein: CASSRDREFIDTQYF. The chain combines TRBV27 with TRBJ2-3, with 9 bases aligning to TRBD1. Germline-derived CDR1 and CDR2 are MNHEY and SMNVEV (reference sequence). This CDR3 is built from 15 residues. Trimming removed 6 bases from V and 5 bases from J; junction bases left unmatched: 9.